Following are 9 T cell receptor beta chains from one sample sequenced in a study of cytomegalovirus exposure and HLA in healthy donors. The PCR was carried out with 60 Vbeta primers and 13 Jbeta primers. Method: immunoSEQ multiplex PCR; TCRdb's copy keeps in-frame clones and lacks some. Seen here are more than 150,000 clones, approximately 82% observed once, and the top ten hold approximately 1.2%. Sequences were obtained from PBMCs. The source of these receptors is a girl aged 2-10 years in good health and CMV-seropositive.

V usage is TRBV5-1 and J usage is TRBJ2-5, with D tentatively TRBD2 (5 bases). V lost 4 bases, J lost 4 bases, and 14 bases lay in between. Per germline, CDR1 SGHRS and CDR2 YFSETQ. The CDR3 has 14 amino acids. CDR3 in DNA: TGCGCCAGCAGCATCGGACTGTTCGGAGAGACCCAGTACTTC. As protein: CASSIGLFGETQYF.

The chain joins TRBV7-9 to TRBJ2-1, with D hard to call. This CDR3 comprises 18 residues. Germline V lookup: CDR1 SEHNR, CDR2 FQNEAQ (reference sequence). The V end was cut by 0 bases, the J end by 0 bases, with 15 bases between. The CDR3 region is CASSLAPDWRSSYNEQFF. The CDR3 DNA reads TGTGCCAGCAGCTTAGCACCCGATTGGCGGAGCTCCTACAATGAGCAGTTCTTC.

The V and J genes are TRBV5-1 and TRBJ2-7; a weak D match, TRBD2 (5 bases). V was clipped by 1 base and J by 2 bases, with 16 bases between them. This CDR3 has 16 residues. Germline CDR1 and CDR2: SGHRS and YFSETQ. The CDR3 DNA reads TGCGCCAGCAGCTTGCCGGGAAGCATGATTCCCTACGAGCAGTACTTC. Its protein is CASSLPGSMIPYEQYF.

CDR3 sequence (DNA): TGTGCCAGCAGCTCAACGACAGGGGGTCGGAATGAAGCTTTCTTT. As protein: CASSSTTGGRNEAFF. The rearrangement uses TRBV11-2 and TRBJ1-1; 9 positions match TRBD1. Germline V gives CDR1 SGHAT, CDR2 FQNNGV. Trimming removed 4 bases from V and 7 bases from J; junction bases left unmatched: 10. This CDR3 contains 15 residues.

The rearrangement joins TRBV4-1 to TRBJ2-3; a weak D match, TRBD1 (5 bases). This CDR3 spans 14 amino acids. Trimming removed 1 base from V and 5 bases from J, with 10 bases in between. CDR1 and CDR2 (germline): MGHRA, YSYEKL. The CDR3 DNA reads as TGCGCCAGCAGCCAAGGGCAGGGAAAAGATACGCAGTATTTT. Encoded protein: CASSQGQGKDTQYF.

V is TRBV7-2 and J is TRBJ2-1; 8 bases agree with TRBD2. The trim removed 4 bases at V and 0 bases at J, leaving 8 bases unmatched. Germline V CDR1 and CDR2: SGHTA, FQGNSA. The CDR3 extends over 17 amino acids. The DNA for the CDR3 is TGTGCCAGCAGCTATTCGGGACTAGGGATCTCCTACAATGAGCAGTTCTTC. It encodes CASSYSGLGISYNEQFF.

V is TRBV5-1 and J is TRBJ2-3, with a weak D call TRBD1 (6 bases). The V and J ends lost 0 bases and 1 base respectively, with 6 bases between them. Germline CDR1 SGHRS, CDR2 YFSETQ. The CDR3 is made up of 14 amino acids. CDR3 in DNA: TGCGCCAGCAGCTTGGGGGGGCGCACAGATACGCAGTATTTT. It translates to CASSLGGRTDTQYF. The entire variable domain, with the rest obtained from reference TRBV5-1 and TRBJ2-3, is as follows: KAGVTQTPRYLIKTRGQQVTLSCSPISGHRSVSWYQQTPGQGLQFLFEYFSETQRNKGNFPGRFSGRQFSNSRSEMNVSTLELGDSALYLCASSLGGRTDTQYFGPGTRLTVL.

The chain recombines TRBV7-9 with TRBJ2-1; a possible D gene is TRBD2 (6 bases). The CDR3 covers 15 residues. Trimming cost V 5 bases and J 5 bases, with 16 bases left between them. Germline loops: CDR1 SEHNR, CDR2 FQNEAQ (reference sequence). The CDR3: CASSLRSGRDNEQFF. The CDR3 DNA reads TGTGCCAGCAGCCTCCGGAGCGGGCGAGACAATGAGCAGTTCTTC.

The chain couples TRBV6-1 to TRBJ1-2, with 11 positions matching TRBD1. CDR1 and CDR2 (germline): MNHNS, SASEGT. V lost 11 bases, J lost 4 bases, and 12 bases stayed unmatched. The length of the CDR3 is 15 residues. CDR3 residues: CAGGQGVRSGYGYTF. CDR3 DNA: TGTGCCGGGGGACAGGGGGTTAGATCGGGCTATGGCTACACCTTC.